The entry below describes one TCR beta chain. The antigen is undetermined. The data originate from a study of ipilimumab plus nivolumab after autologous stem cell transplantation. Study-level background: A median of about 8 nivolumab and a few ipilimumab doses were given. Myeloma patients were high-risk transplant-naive or relapsed within 3 years of first autologous transplant. Study-level points and caveats: Authors suggest TCR repertoire, Treg phenotype and gut microbiota support further study.

CDR1 is LNHDA, CDR2 SQIVND, per germline (reference sequence). V was trimmed by 6 bases and J by 5 bases, leaving 17 bases between them. The CDR3 is 15 residues long. Generated by immunoSEQ multiplex PCR, the TCRdb table keeps only in-frame clones and is missing some. The data show a few thousand clones, with about 78% seen just once and about three fifths held by the top ten. Patients got ipilimumab 1 mg/kg beginning 14 to 28 days post-transplant. The chain employs TRBV19 and TRBJ1-5; the D gene is possibly TRBD1 (5 bases). Specimen: PBMCs, collected in a trial of ipilimumab plus nivolumab as post-transplant consolidation. This receptor was taken from a male donor with multiple myeloma. In DNA form, the CDR3 reads TGTGCCAGTAGGATTGGGACGTCTGTAGATCAGCCCCAGCATTTT. It is translated as CASRIGTSVDQPQHF.